This T cell receptor beta chain was obtained from a study of blood T cell repertoires in COVID-19. Methods used by the authors: Estimates of nucleated cell counts were drawn from the amplification of reference gene primers. The table came from immunoSEQ multiplex PCR; TCRdb's copy has only in-frame clones and leaves some out. V and J calls and clone size are those listed in that table; D and trimming were worked out from the DNA. The repertoire consists of fewer than 250,000 clones, with 84% occurring once and the leading ten covering around 19%. CDR1 is MGHRA, CDR2 YSYEKL, per germline. V shed 1 base and J 4 bases; nucleotides not matched to a gene: 6. This CDR3 comprises 17 residues.

This TCR was sampled from a human donor in a cohort sampled during active COVID-19. The V gene is TRBV4-1, the J gene TRBJ1-5; TRBD1 agrees at 11 bases. Sequencing was done on a sample of peripheral blood. The DNA for the CDR3 is TGCGCCAGCAGCCAAGTAGGACAGGGGGCGTCTAATCAGCCCCAGCATTTT. This sequence encodes CASSQVGQGASNQPQHF.